Sequencing of this T cell receptor (beta chain) was carried out in a study of Tregs in tolerant kidney transplant recipients. Overall study findings and caveats: This study did not directly address biological reproducibility. Findings come from small patient numbers and require larger validation. Tregs expanded with activated donor B cells seemed most donor-specific.

CD4+CD25+CD127- Tregs, CD4+CD25- non-Tregs, CD4 and CD8 cells were sorted. The V gene end was trimmed by 6 bases and the J gene end by 5 bases; junction bases not matched to a gene: 9. This CDR3 is 15 amino acids long. Germline assignment: CDR1 MNHEY and CDR2 SVGAGI. The table came from immunoSEQ multiplex PCR; TCRdb's copy has only in-frame clones and leaves some out. This table holds some 240,000 clones, approximately 83% found once. This clone occurred a few times. Its antigen is unidentified. The specimen was CD4+ T cells from blood. The chain joins TRBV6-5 to TRBJ1-4; 7 bases are shared with TRBD1. The TCR originated in a human donor in good health. Here the CDR3 DNA reads TGTGCCAGCAGCACAATAGGGACAGAGAATGAAAAACTGTTTTTT. This translates into CASSTIGTENEKLFF.